This T cell receptor beta chain was recorded in a study of beta chain features in type 1 diabetes. Findings of the study overall: When Type 1 diabetes patients were examined, their TCRB CDR3s proved moderately but significantly shorter in all four CD4+ subsets. Amplification by PCR could prefer shorter templates, with the same effect in patients and controls.

Sequencing targeted expressed TCRB transcripts, as all isolated RNA had been reverse transcribed. Assay used: immunoSEQ multiplex PCR; TCRdb lists only in-frame clones, some missing. In the table there are a few hundred thousand clones, over 8.5% of which are singletons. The germline V gene has CDR1 SGHRS and CDR2 YFSETQ. V was clipped by 4 bases and J by 4 bases, with 12 bases between them. CDR3 size: 14 residues. A few counts support this clone. The antigen remains undetermined. This chain connects TRBV5-1 to TRBJ1-3; D is possibly TRBD1 (5 bases). The source is a man aged 30-40 years with type 1 diabetes. Material: central memory CD4+ T cells from blood. The CDR3 DNA reads TGCGCCAGCAGCCCCGGCAGGGACGGAAACACCATATATTTT. Amino acids: CASSPGRDGNTIYF.